This TCR beta chain was identified in a study of technical replicates of blood from a few donors. Profiled with immunoSEQ multiplex PCR; TCRdb holds only in-frame clones, not every one. The sample has 60,000 to 85,000 clones, around 95% seen once. Germline trimming cut 4 bases from V and 2 bases from J; bases unmatched to any gene: 13. CDR3 size: 20 residues. Germline V lookup: CDR1 MGHRA, CDR2 YSYEKL. The chain couples TRBV4-1 to TRBJ2-1, with 14 bases that match TRBD2. This receptor was obtained from a human donor in good health. Sequences were obtained from T cells isolated from PBMCs. DNA of the CDR3: TGCGCCAGCAGCCCCCTCTCCGGGACTAGCGGGAGTATCGCCTACAATGAGCAGTTCTTC. Protein product: CASSPLSGTSGSIAYNEQFF.